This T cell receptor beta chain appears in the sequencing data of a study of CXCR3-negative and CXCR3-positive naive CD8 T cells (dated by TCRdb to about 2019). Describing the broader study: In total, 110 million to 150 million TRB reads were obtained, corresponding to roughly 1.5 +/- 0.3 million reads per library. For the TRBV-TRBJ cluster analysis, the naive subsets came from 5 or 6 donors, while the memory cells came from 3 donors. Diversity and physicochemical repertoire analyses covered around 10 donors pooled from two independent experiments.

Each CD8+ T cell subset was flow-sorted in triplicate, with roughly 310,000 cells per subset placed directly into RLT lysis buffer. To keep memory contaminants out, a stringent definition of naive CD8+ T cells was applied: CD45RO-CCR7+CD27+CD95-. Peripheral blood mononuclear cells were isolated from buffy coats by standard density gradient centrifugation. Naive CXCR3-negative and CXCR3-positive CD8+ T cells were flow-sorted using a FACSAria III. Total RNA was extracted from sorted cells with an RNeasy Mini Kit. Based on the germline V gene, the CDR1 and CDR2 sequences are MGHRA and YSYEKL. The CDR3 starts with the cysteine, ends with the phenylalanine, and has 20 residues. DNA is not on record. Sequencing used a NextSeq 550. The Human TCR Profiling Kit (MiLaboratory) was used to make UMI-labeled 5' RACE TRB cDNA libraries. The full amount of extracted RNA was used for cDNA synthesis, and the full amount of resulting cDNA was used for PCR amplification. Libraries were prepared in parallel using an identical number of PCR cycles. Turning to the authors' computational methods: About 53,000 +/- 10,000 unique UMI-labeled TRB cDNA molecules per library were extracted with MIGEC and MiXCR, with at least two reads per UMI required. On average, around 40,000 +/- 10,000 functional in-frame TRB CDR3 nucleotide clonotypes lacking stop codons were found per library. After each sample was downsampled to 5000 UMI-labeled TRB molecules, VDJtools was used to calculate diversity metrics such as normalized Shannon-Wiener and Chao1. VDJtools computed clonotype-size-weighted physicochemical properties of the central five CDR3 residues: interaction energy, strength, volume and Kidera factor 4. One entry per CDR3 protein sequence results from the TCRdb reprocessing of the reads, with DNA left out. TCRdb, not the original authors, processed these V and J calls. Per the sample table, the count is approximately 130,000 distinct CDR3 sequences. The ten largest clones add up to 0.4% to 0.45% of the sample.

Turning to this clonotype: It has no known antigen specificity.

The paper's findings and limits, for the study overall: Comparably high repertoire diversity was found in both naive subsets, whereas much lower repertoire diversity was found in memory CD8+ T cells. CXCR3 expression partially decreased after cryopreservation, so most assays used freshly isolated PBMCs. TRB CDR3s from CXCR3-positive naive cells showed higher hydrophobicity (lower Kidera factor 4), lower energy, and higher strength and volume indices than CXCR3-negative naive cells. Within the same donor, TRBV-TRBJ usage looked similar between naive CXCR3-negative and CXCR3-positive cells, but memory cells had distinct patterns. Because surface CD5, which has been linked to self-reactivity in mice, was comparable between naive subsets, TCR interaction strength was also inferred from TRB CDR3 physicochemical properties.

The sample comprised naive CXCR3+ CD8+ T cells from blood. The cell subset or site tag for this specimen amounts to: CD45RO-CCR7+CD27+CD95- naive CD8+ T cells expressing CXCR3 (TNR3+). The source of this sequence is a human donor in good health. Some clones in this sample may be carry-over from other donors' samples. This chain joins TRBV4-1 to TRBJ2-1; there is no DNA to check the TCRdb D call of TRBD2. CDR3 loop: CASSQFTHEKIPTTHNEQFF.